A selection of T cell receptor beta chains follows, all from one sample in a study of T cell changes during pregnancy in multiple sclerosis. Assay: immunoSEQ multiplex PCR; the TCRdb copy retains only in-frame clones and omits some. The sample has over 45,000 clones, over 75% seen once. Sequencing was performed on peripheral blood, taken after pregnancy. The receptors stem from a female donor with multiple sclerosis, enrolled in a pregnancy study. The conserved cysteine and the conserved F or W are not part of the CDR3 here. Clone size, where shown, is once, few, many, or a class for clones that have expanded.

TRBV9,TRBJ1-2,-,14,ASSVGIAGANYGYT
TRBV30,TRBJ2-7,-,12,AWSGGQGSHEQY
TRBV27,TRBJ1-2,once,12,ASSLIPDSGGYT
TRBV5-6,TRBJ2-7,-,13,ASSRGTSGPYEQY
TRBV2,TRBJ2-5,once,13,ASSDRLAGEETQY
TRBV11-2,TRBJ2-1,-,16,ASSLPEINFFSYNEQF
TRBV11-2,TRBJ1-2,-,12,ASSTGTGFYGYT
TRBV28,TRBJ2-7,-,12,ASSLIQGNYEQY
TRBV7-3,TRBJ2-1,-,11,ASSLREGVEQF
TRBV5-1,TRBJ2-1,-,13,ASSLEAGHYNEQF
TRBV7-2,TRBJ1-1,-,15,ASSLIPGQSMNTEAF
TRBV20-1,TRBJ2-5,once,9,GLEKEKTQY
TRBV7-9,TRBJ1-1,few,11,ASSTEANTEAF
TRBV5-6,TRBJ1-2,-,13,ASSLAPGGGSGYT
TRBV5-1,TRBJ2-3,-,12,AAGTGGGTDTQY
TRBV4-2,TRBJ2-3,-,14,ASSSGLASSTDTQY
TRBV7-2,TRBJ1-5,-,13,ASSVQGAYVQPQH
TRBV10-3,TRBJ1-2,-,12,AISEKPLNYGYT
TRBV9,TRBJ2-7,-,14,ASSYASGVEGYEQY
TRBV28,TRBJ2-2,-,15,ASSPGLAGVPTGELF
TRBV29-1,TRBJ2-7,-,10,SAGTSWVEQY
TRBV28,TRBJ2-1,-,15,ASSTLGRRGGIDEQF
TRBV27,TRBJ2-2,-,13,ASSPLALMRGELF
TRBV16,TRBJ1-2,-,17,ASSQSPGGNIGGPYGYT
TRBV7-2,TRBJ1-3,-,13,ASSFRDSSGNTIY
TRBV9,TRBJ2-4,-,12,ASSVDGTADIQY
TRBV6-4,TRBJ2-3,-,14,ASSLHSSGGADTQY
TRBV30,TRBJ1-2,-,10,AWSKTGYGYT
TRBV9,TRBJ1-6,few,12,ASSVARVGSPLH
TRBV18,TRBJ2-7,-,10,ASSQTGYEQY
TRBV7-2,TRBJ1-2,-,13,ASSLYSEGADGYT
TRBV18,TRBJ2-2,-,10,ASSSGGRELF
TRBV7-2,TRBJ2-7,-,16,ASSFASPGLAACYEQY
TRBV14,TRBJ2-2,-,15,ASSRSIGTGRAGELF
TRBV6-1,TRBJ1-5,-,15,ASSEWGQTYSNQPQH
TRBV6-6,TRBJ2-1,-,10,ASSYNPGEQF
TRBV30,TRBJ1-1,-,11,AWNRGKWDEAF
TRBV29-1,TRBJ2-1,-,11,SVEGQGFSEQF
TRBV4-2,TRBJ2-4,once,13,ASSPGRTRKNIQY
TRBV2,TRBJ1-2,-,15,ASSKAGGSRQNYGYT
TRBV5-4,TRBJ1-1,-,13,ASSSRTGFNTEAF
TRBV21-1,TRBJ2-2,-,17,ASTPLSGQTISNTGELF